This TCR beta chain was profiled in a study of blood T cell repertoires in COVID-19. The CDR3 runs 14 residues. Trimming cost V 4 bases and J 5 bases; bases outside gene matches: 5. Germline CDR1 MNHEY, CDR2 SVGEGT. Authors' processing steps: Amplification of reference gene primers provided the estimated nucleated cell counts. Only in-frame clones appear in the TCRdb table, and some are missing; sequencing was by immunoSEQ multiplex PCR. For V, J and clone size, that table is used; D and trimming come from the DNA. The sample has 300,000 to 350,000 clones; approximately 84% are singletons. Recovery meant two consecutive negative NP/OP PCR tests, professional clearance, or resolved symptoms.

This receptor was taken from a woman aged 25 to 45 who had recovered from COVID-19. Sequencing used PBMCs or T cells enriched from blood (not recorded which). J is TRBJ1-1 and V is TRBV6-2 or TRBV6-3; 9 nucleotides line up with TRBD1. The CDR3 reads CASSSGTGRTEAFF. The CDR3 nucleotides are TGTGCCAGCAGTTCCGGGACAGGGCGGACTGAAGCTTTCTTT.